This T cell receptor (beta chain) was retrieved from a study of T cell responses to AZD1222 COVID-19 vaccine. This clone has a handful of counts. Its specificity is not known. General study points: Spike-specific TCR breadth and depth went up after people got two AZD1222 doses. Nearly half of spike-specific TCRs reportedly target variant regions that are unmutated in the B.1.351 and B.1.1.7 variants.

V lost 7 bases and J lost 4; bases outside the gene matches: 5. This CDR3 region has 13 residues. Measured with immunoSEQ multiplex PCR; TCRdb has only the in-frame clones, and not every one. The sample carries tens of thousands of clones, around 80% recorded once. The rearrangement joins TRBV12-3 or TRBV12-4 to TRBJ1-1; TRBD1 matches at 8 bases. The source was peripheral blood, collected 28 days after the second AZD1222 dose. This clonotype was sampled from an adult who received the AZD1222 COVID-19 vaccine. The CDR3 sequence: CASTLTGATEAFF. The CDR3 nucleotides are TGTGCCAGCACCCTGACAGGGGCCACTGAAGCTTTCTTT.